Following are 24 T cell receptor beta chains from one sample sequenced in a study of CD4+ T cells in melanoma. The method was immunoSEQ multiplex PCR; TCRdb's version includes in-frame clones alone and lacks a portion of them. The sample consists of roughly 110,000 clones, 80% to 95% of them appearing once. Sequencing was done on a sample of peripheral blood. The receptors were sampled from a human donor with melanoma.

This clone occurred a few times. The chain employs TRBV7-9 and TRBJ1-1; tentative D call: TRBD1 (6 bases). The germline V and J ends were trimmed by 3 bases and 7 bases, with 12 bases remaining between them. This CDR3 contains 13 residues. The V gene's germline CDR1 is SEHNR and CDR2 FQNEAQ (reference sequence). Written as DNA, the CDR3 is TGTGCCAGCAGCTTTGAACAGGGTAATGAAGCTTTCTTT. Its protein product is CASSFEQGNEAFF.

The chain is built from TRBV30 and TRBJ1-4; possibly TRBD1 for D (6 bases). The CDR3 sequence is 14 residues long. The V end was cut by 2 bases, the J end by 7 bases, with 14 bases between. Germline V gene sequence: CDR1 GTSNPN, CDR2 SVGIG (reference sequence). The DNA for the CDR3 is TGTGCCTGGAGTCCGGGGACACCTTCTGAAAAACTGTTTTTT. Protein product: CAWSPGTPSEKLFF.

The chain carries TRBV6-1 and TRBJ2-5; possible D gene TRBD1, 6 bases. The germline V gene encodes CDR1 MNHNS and CDR2 SASEGT. This CDR3 has 15 amino acids. With 6 bases removed from V and 2 bases from J, the gap between germline ends came to 16 bases. The chain's CDR3 is CASSLFRTAQETQYF. CDR3 DNA: TGTGCCAGCAGCTTATTTAGGACAGCTCAAGAGACCCAGTACTTC.

The J gene is TRBJ2-7, the V gene TRBV7-9; a possible D gene is TRBD2 (5 bases). Between the trimmed V and J ends, which lost 5 bases and 4 bases, there was a span of 12 bases. The CDR3 consists of 13 residues. Germline V gene lookup returns CDR1 SEHNR and CDR2 FQNEAQ (reference sequence). This CDR3 is CASSPAVQYEQYF. The CDR3 nucleotides are TGTGCCAGCAGCCCAGCGGTACAATACGAGCAGTACTTC.

The chain is built from TRBV27 and TRBJ2-5; D is unresolved. V was cut by 2 bases and J by 2 bases, with 9 bases left in between. The CDR3 sequence is 14 residues long. The V gene's germline CDR1 is MNHEY and CDR2 SMNVEV (reference sequence). CDR3 in amino acids: CASSLKSAQETQYF. Here the CDR3 DNA reads TGTGCCAGCAGTTTAAAGTCAGCTCAAGAGACCCAGTACTTC.

This clone was seen just once. CDR3 DNA sequence: TGTGCCAGCAGTGAGACTAGCGGGGGCCGCGTAGAGTACTTC. Translated: CASSETSGGRVEYF. This chain connects TRBV28 to TRBJ2-7; 12 nucleotides line up with TRBD2. Germline V gene sequence: CDR1 MDHEN, CDR2 SYDVKM. V gave up 5 bases and J gave up 11 bases; unmatched junction bases: 10. CDR3 size: 14 residues.

The chain has TRBV18 and TRBJ1-4; D unresolved. The CDR3 runs 14 residues. V gave up 3 bases and J gave up 7 bases, with 12 bases separating them. Germline assignment: CDR1 KGHSH and CDR2 LQKENI. The CDR3 DNA is TGTGCCAGCTCACCGGTAAAGGGTGGTGAAAAACTGTTTTTT. Translated: CASSPVKGGEKLFF. The complete variable domain, with remaining parts taken from reference TRBV18 and TRBJ1-4, reads NAGVMQNPRHLVRRRGQEARLRCSPMKGHSHVYWYRQLPEEGLKFMVYLQKENIIDESGMPKERFSAEFPKEGPSILRIQQVVRGDSAAYFCASSPVKGGEKLFFGSGTQLSVL.

This clone was detected only once. The chain recombines TRBV9 with TRBJ1-1; 8 bases fit TRBD1. This CDR3 spans 17 amino acids. Germline V CDR1 and CDR2: SGDLS, YYNGEE. The V segment lost 0 bases and the J segment 0 bases; nucleotides outside the gene matches: 7. In nucleotides, the CDR3 is TGTGCCAGCAGCGTAGTTGGGACAGGTCAAATGAACACTGAAGCTTTCTTT. Translated: CASSVVGTGQMNTEAFF.

This chain joins TRBV7-9 and TRBJ2-7; no definite D call. Per the germline V gene, CDR1 is SEHNR and CDR2 is FQNEAQ (reference sequence). Trimming pared 6 bases from V and 2 bases from J, leaving 11 bases between. The CDR3 has 13 amino acids. This CDR3 reads CASRADGPYEQYF. The CDR3 DNA reads as TGTGCCAGCAGAGCCGACGGACCCTACGAGCAGTACTTC.

The sample holds one count of this clone. The chain links TRBV28 to TRBJ1-4; 7 nucleotides line up with TRBD1. The CDR3 spans 15 residues. Germline CDR1 reads MDHEN; CDR2 reads SYDVKM. V shed 3 bases and J 4 bases; nucleotides not matched to a gene: 5. The CDR3, as DNA: TGTGCCAGCAGTTTTGGCAGGGGGTATAATGAAAAACTGTTTTTT. Protein sequence: CASSFGRGYNEKLFF. The full variable domain, completed using reference TRBV28 and TRBJ1-4, is DVKVTQSSRYLVKRTGEKVFLECVQDMDHENMFWYRQDPGLGLRLIYFSYDVKMKEKGDIPEGYSVSREKKERFSLILESASTNQTSMYLCASSFGRGYNEKLFFGSGTQLSVL.

This clone was seen a few times. The chain has TRBV9 and TRBJ2-1; TRBD2 is a possible D gene (5 bases). This CDR3 contains 16 residues. V dropped 0 bases and J dropped 2 bases, with 12 bases sitting between them. Germline CDR1 and CDR2: SGDLS and YYNGEE. The CDR3 sequence: CASSVGGGLAYNEQFF. The CDR3 DNA is TGTGCCAGCAGCGTAGGAGGAGGACTCGCCTACAATGAGCAGTTCTTC.

The chain employs TRBV7-2 and TRBJ1-1; 8 nucleotides match TRBD1. The CDR3 length is 13 residues. The germline gives CDR1 SGHTA, CDR2 FQGNSA. J gave up 11 bases and V 3 bases, and 8 bases lay outside the gene matches. This CDR3 is CASSFGTGRYAFF. The CDR3 DNA reads TGTGCCAGCAGCTTTGGGACAGGAAGGTATGCTTTCTTT.

This clone came up once. J is TRBJ2-1 and V is TRBV7-3; 9 nucleotides agree with TRBD2. V gave up 3 bases and J gave up 7 bases; unmatched junction bases: 4. CDR1 and CDR2 (germline): SGHTA, FQGTGA. This CDR3 comprises 14 residues. The CDR3: CASSLGGRVNEQFF. The CDR3 DNA reads as TGTGCCAGCAGCTTGGGCGGGAGGGTTAATGAGCAGTTCTTC.

The sample holds one count of this clone. The chain carries TRBV5-1 and TRBJ2-5; D unclear. The length of the CDR3 is 15 residues. The V gene's germline CDR1 is SGHRS and CDR2 YFSETQ. With 4 bases removed from V and 2 bases from J, the gap between germline ends came to 15 bases. CDR3 sequence reads: CASSPSSLFQETQYF. The CDR3, as DNA: TGCGCCAGCAGCCCCTCATCGTTATTTCAAGAGACCCAGTACTTC.

The chain recombines TRBV18 with TRBJ1-3; no clear D. Germline CDR1 reads KGHSH; CDR2 reads LQKENI. The CDR3 length is 15 residues. Deletions cut 1 base from V and 2 bases from J, with 9 bases between. For the CDR3, the DNA is TGTGCCAGCTCACCACAGCCCGGGACTGGAAACACCATATATTTT. Protein sequence: CASSPQPGTGNTIYF.

This clone was recorded once. The V and J genes are TRBV30 and TRBJ1-2; D possibly corresponds to TRBD1 (6 bases). The germline CDR1 and CDR2 sequences are GTSNPN and SVGIG (reference sequence). Trimming left V 5 bases short and J 2 bases short, with 9 bases between. This CDR3 is 12 amino acids long. The CDR3 nucleotides read TGTGCCTGGGGGACACCCAACTATGGCTACACCTTC. Amino acid sequence: CAWGTPNYGYTF.

This clone appeared a single time. The J gene is TRBJ1-3, the V gene TRBV29-1; possible D gene TRBD1, 5 bases. Trimming took off 7 bases at V and 0 bases at J, with 19 bases between the two ends. Per germline, CDR1 SQVTM and CDR2 ANQGSEA. The CDR3 has 16 amino acids. The CDR3 spells CSALTASKSSGNTIYF. CDR3 DNA sequence: TGCAGCGCCCTGACAGCCTCAAAGTCCTCTGGAAACACCATATATTTT.

This rearrangement joins TRBV5-4 to TRBJ2-5; TRBD2 matches at 13 bases. CDR3 length equals 15 residues. The germline V gene encodes CDR1 SGHNT and CDR2 YYREEE (reference sequence). V was clipped by 4 bases and J by 4 bases; unmatched bases: 4. The CDR3 DNA is TGTGCCAGCAGCCTTGGACTAGCGGGGGTAGAGACCCAGTACTTC. Translation gives CASSLGLAGVETQYF. Full variable domain (missing parts from reference TRBV5-4 and TRBJ2-5): ETGVTQSPTHLIKTRGQQVTLRCSSQSGHNTVSWYQQALGQGPQFIFQYYREEENGRGNFPPRFSGLQFPNYSSELNVNALELDDSALYLCASSLGLAGVETQYFGPGTRLLVL.

The chain carries TRBV28 and TRBJ1-1; no reliable D call. This CDR3 spans 11 amino acids. V dropped 6 bases and J dropped 11 bases, with 13 bases sitting between them. The germline V gene encodes CDR1 MDHEN and CDR2 SYDVKM. This CDR3 is CASRMGFEAFF. CDR3 nucleotide sequence: TGTGCCAGCAGGATGGGGTTCGAGGCTTTCTTT.

The chain employs TRBV10-3 and TRBJ2-7, with D maybe TRBD1 (6 bases). In germline, CDR1 is ENHRY, CDR2 SYGVKD. The CDR3 length is 14 residues. Trimming stripped 9 bases from V and 0 bases from J, with 15 bases between. The CDR3 coding sequence is TGTGCCATTTTTCACAGGGTGTCCTCCTACGAGCAGTACTTC. Its translation is CAIFHRVSSYEQYF.

The chain couples TRBV27 to TRBJ2-1; the D gene is possibly TRBD2 (5 bases). The germline V and J ends were trimmed by 6 bases and 9 bases, with 15 bases remaining between them. Germline V gene data show CDR1 as MNHEY and CDR2 as SMNVEV (reference sequence). This CDR3 comprises 13 residues. CDR3 loop: CASRQLVLGEQFF. CDR3 bases: TGTGCCAGCAGACAACTAGTTTTGGGTGAGCAGTTCTTC.

This rearrangement joins TRBV27 to TRBJ1-1; TRBD1 matches at 7 bases. Germline loops: CDR1 MNHEY, CDR2 SMNVEV (reference sequence). This CDR3 is 15 amino acids long. V was clipped by 2 bases and J by 0 bases; unmatched bases: 3. Here the CDR3 reads CASSLRGTVNTEAFF. The CDR3 nucleotides are TGTGCCAGCAGTTTAAGAGGGACAGTGAACACTGAAGCTTTCTTT.

The chain uses TRBV11-2 and TRBJ2-7, with 10 nucleotides matching TRBD2. Germline loops: CDR1 SGHAT, CDR2 FQNNGV. J was trimmed by 0 bases and V by 4 bases; bases with no gene match: 3. This CDR3 spans 15 amino acids. CDR3 sequence (DNA): TGTGCCAGCAGCTCTGGACTAGCGGCCTCCTACGAGCAGTACTTC. Protein: CASSSGLAASYEQYF.

This clone was seen more than once but under ten times. This chain connects TRBV4-2 to TRBJ2-1; D is possibly TRBD1 or TRBD2 (6 bases each). Trimming shortened V by 1 base and J by 2 bases, and 12 bases separated the two germline ends. CDR1 and CDR2 (germline): LGHNA, YNFKEQ. CDR3 length: 16 amino acids. The CDR3 DNA is TGTGCCAGCAGCCAAGCGGGGGCTGTCCCCTACAATGAGCAGTTCTTC. It codes for CASSQAGAVPYNEQFF.